This T cell receptor beta chain was obtained from a study of blood T cell repertoires in COVID-19. Study in general: The study drew acute and convalescent COVID-19 samples from the United States, Italy and Spain. T cells, B-cell-depleted T cells, or PBMCs provided the cDNA or gDNA that served as material.

Authors' processing steps: For nucleated cells, counts were estimated from reference gene primer amplification. Sequencing used immunoSEQ multiplex PCR; TCRdb keeps in-frame clones, though not all of them. V and J calls and clone size follow that table, whereas D and trimming were derived from the DNA. The profile covers a few hundred thousand clones, with around 89% appearing a single time and 3.5% to 4% taken by the ten largest. Trimming left V 1 base short and J 5 bases short, with 9 bases between. From germline, CDR1 is LGHDT and CDR2 YNNKEL (reference sequence). CDR3 length: 13 amino acids. Material for sequencing was peripheral blood. The J gene is TRBJ2-7, the V gene TRBV3-1 (or the pseudogene TRBV3-2); a possible D gene is TRBD2 (5 bases). The clonotype comes from a woman aged 50 to 65 with active or convalescent COVID-19. CDR3 sequence (DNA): TGTGCCAGCAGCCAAGTGAGGGCCCACGAGCAGTACTTC. Translation: CASSQVRAHEQYF.